The clone carrying this T cell receptor (beta chain) was seen at least ten times. Time point defined: before trial treatment. The V gene lost 6 bases and the J gene lost 6 bases, with 18 bases spanning the gap. The CDR3 loop spans 15 amino acids. Looked up from germline, CDR1 is SNHLY and CDR2 is FYNNEI. The record originates from a study of low-dose radiotherapy and immunotherapy resistance in tumors. Alpha- and beta-chain coverage of first-strand cDNA came from TRAV- and TRBV-specific primers. With a constant-region primer and a V-primer adapter, TCRs were subjected to roughly 18 PCR cycles of amplification. TCRdb processed the reads anew with MiXCR; each CDR3 protein has one entry. The sample shows 65,000 to 90,000 distinct CDR3 sequences, approximately 20% of them seen only once.

The material sequenced was PBMCs, taken before treatment. The chain couples TRBV2 to TRBJ2-4; a possible D gene is TRBD2 (6 bases). This receptor was obtained from a male donor with prostate cancer. CDR3 nucleotides: TGTGCCAGCAGCTCCGACTTAGCGGACGGAAACATTCAGTACTTC. It encodes CASSSDLADGNIQYF.